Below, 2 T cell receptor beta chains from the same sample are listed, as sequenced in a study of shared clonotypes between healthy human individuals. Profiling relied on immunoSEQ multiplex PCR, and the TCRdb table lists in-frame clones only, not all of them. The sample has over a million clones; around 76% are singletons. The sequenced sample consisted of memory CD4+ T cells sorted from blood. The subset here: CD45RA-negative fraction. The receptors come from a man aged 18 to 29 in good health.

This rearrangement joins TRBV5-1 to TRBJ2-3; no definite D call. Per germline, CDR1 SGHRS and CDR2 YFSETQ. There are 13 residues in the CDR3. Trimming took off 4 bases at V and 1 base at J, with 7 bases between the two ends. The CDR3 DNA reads TGCGCCAGCAGCGATACCCGCACAGATACGCAGTATTTT. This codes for CASSDTRTDTQYF.

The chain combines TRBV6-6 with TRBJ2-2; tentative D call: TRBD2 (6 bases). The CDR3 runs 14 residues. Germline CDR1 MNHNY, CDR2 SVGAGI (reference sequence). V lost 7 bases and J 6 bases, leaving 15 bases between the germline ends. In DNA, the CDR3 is TGTGCCAGCACCCCTAAGGGAGGAGCCGGGGAGCTGTTTTTT. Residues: CASTPKGGAGELFF.